What follows are 19 T cell receptor beta chains derived from one specimen sequenced in a study of tumor-infiltrating lymphocytes in oesophageal squamous cell carcinoma (dated by TCRdb to 2015 to 2016). Library generation was performed with PCR. Sequenced using an Illumina HiSeq 2000. TCRdb passed the public sequencing reads through fastp at Q25 and MiXCR, retaining productive beta sequences. Each CDR3 protein gets just one entry, which takes the most common genes and DNA from the rows behind it. A total of over 20,000 distinct CDR3 sequences appear in this sample, under 40% of them only once. The ten largest clones take up over 35% of the sample. Sample: esophageal tumor tissue. The receptors here all came from a male donor with esophageal squamous cell carcinoma.

The genes are TRBV7-2 and TRBJ2-6, with no clear D. Germline-derived CDR1 and CDR2 are SGHTA and FQGNSA. This CDR3 has 16 amino acids. The V and J ends lost 0 bases and 4 bases respectively, with 10 bases between them. Here the CDR3 DNA reads TGTGCCAGCAGCTTAGCGGTCGGCTTCGGGGCCAACGTCCTGACTTTC. This gives the protein CASSLAVGFGANVLTF.

This clonotype occurred many times. The V and J genes are TRBV6-4 and TRBJ1-3; 7 bases fit TRBD1. With V trimmed by 0 bases and J by 7 bases, 6 bases remained unmatched. The CDR3 is 15 amino acids. Germline CDR1 MRHNA, CDR2 SNTAGT. The CDR3 here is CASSDSRDSVNTIYF. The CDR3 DNA reads TGTGCCAGCAGTGACTCTAGGGACAGCGTGAACACCATATATTTT.

The rearrangement joins TRBV5-6 to TRBJ1-2; 7 nucleotides agree with TRBD1. The germline V gene encodes CDR1 SGHDT and CDR2 YYEEEE. V lost 3 bases and J lost 7; bases outside the gene matches: 6. This CDR3 has 13 residues. The CDR3 region is CASSSDRATGYTF. In DNA form, the CDR3 reads TGTGCCAGCAGCTCCGACAGGGCTACTGGCTACACCTTC.

J is TRBJ2-7 and V is TRBV7-6; TRBD1 agrees at 9 bases. V shed 1 base and J 3 bases; nucleotides not matched to a gene: 4. CDR3 size: 15 residues. Per the germline V gene, CDR1 is SGHVS and CDR2 is FNYEAQ. The CDR3 loop reads CASSLDRGQGYEQYF. CDR3 coding DNA: TGTGCCAGCAGCTTAGACAGGGGGCAAGGCTACGAGCAGTACTTC.

In its sample, this clonotype was seen many times. The CDR3 is CASSSGTSGPAYEQYF. The CDR3 DNA sequence: TGCGCCAGCAGCTCTGGGACTAGCGGTCCCGCCTACGAGCAGTACTTC. This chain links TRBV5-1 with TRBJ2-7, with TRBD2 matching 11 bases. CDR1 is SGHRS and CDR2 is YFSETQ in the germline V gene. The V gene end was trimmed by 3 bases and the J gene end by 2 bases; junction bases not matched to a gene: 7. There are 16 residues in the CDR3.

The chain carries TRBV28 and TRBJ2-6; D may match TRBD1 or TRBD2 (5 bases each). TRBJ2-7 explains the end of the DNA better; the J call may be wrong. Germline CDR1 and CDR2: MDHEN and SYDVKM. The CDR3 extends over 12 amino acids. The CDR3 nucleotides are TGTGCCAGCAGTTTGGGGGACTACGAGCAGTACTTC. It encodes CASSLGDYEQYF.

This clonotype was seen a single time. V and J are TRBV11-2 and TRBJ2-3; TRBD2 matches at 9 bases. This CDR3 region has 13 residues. Trimming removed 8 bases from V and 6 bases from J; junction bases left unmatched: 6. Germline V lookup: CDR1 SGHAT, CDR2 FQNNGV. The CDR3 coding sequence is TGTGCCAGCCGGCTAGCGGGGTCGGATACGCAGTATTTT. Amino acids: CASRLAGSDTQYF.

The sample holds a few counts of this clonotype. This chain links TRBV7-6 with TRBJ2-5; 10 nucleotides match TRBD1. There are 18 residues in the CDR3. The germline V gene encodes CDR1 SGHVS and CDR2 FNYEAQ. The J segment lost 11 bases and the V segment lost 4 bases, leaving 22 bases of the junction unmatched. CDR3 amino acids: CASSSRPDRGQSYNEQYF. DNA of the CDR3: TGTGCCAGCAGCTCCAGGCCCGACAGGGGGCAGTCCTACAATGAGCAGTACTTC.

The V call is TRBV30, the J call TRBJ2-7; possible D gene TRBD2, 5 bases. The CDR3 covers 12 residues. V lost 8 bases, J lost 2 bases, and 13 bases lay in between. Germline assignment: CDR1 GTSNPN and CDR2 SVGIG (reference sequence). CDR3 protein: CAGSDGTYEQYF. CDR3 coding DNA: TGTGCCGGCTCGGACGGGACCTACGAGCAGTACTTC.

This clonotype was seen many times. The V and J genes are TRBV7-2 and TRBJ2-7; 9 bases are a match to TRBD2. The CDR3 has 15 residues. In germline, CDR1 is SGHTA, CDR2 FQGNSA. The trim removed 8 bases at V and 4 bases at J, leaving 12 bases unmatched. As DNA, the CDR3 is TGTGCCAGCCACGCGGGGGGGGCGGTAGGATACGAGCAGTACTTC. It is translated as CASHAGGAVGYEQYF.

The rearrangement joins TRBV7-3 to TRBJ2-2, with D perhaps TRBD2 (6 bases). Between the trimmed V and J ends, which lost 5 bases and 5 bases, there was a span of 15 bases. Germline CDR1 reads SGHTA; CDR2 reads FQGTGA. The CDR3 sequence is 15 residues long. The CDR3 nucleotides are TGTGCCAGCAGCCCCACCGTTGGGGGGACCGGGGAGCTGTTTTTT. Translated: CASSPTVGGTGELFF.

About this clonotype itself: The junction departs from the called germline gene at one end, perhaps through a read error. The chain is built from TRBV4-1 and TRBJ2-7; 9 nucleotides align to TRBD1. Germline values: CDR1 MGHRA, CDR2 YSYEKL. The CDR3 spans 18 residues. The CDR3 DNA is TGCGCCAGCAGCCAAGGCCTCTCCGGGACAGGGCTGGATTCACCCCTCCACTTC. Translating it yields CASSQGLSGTGLDSPLHF.

The J gene is TRBJ1-4, the V gene TRBV7-4; perhaps TRBD1 as D (5 bases). V dropped 2 bases and J dropped 1 base, with 8 bases sitting between them. From germline, CDR1 is SGHVT and CDR2 SQSDAQ. This CDR3 has 15 residues. The CDR3 protein is CASSLWGETNEKLFF. DNA for the CDR3: TGTGCCAGCAGCTTATGGGGGGAAACTAATGAAAAACTGTTTTTT.

By share, this clonotype ranks as medium-sized. V gene TRBV2 combines with J gene TRBJ2-3, with D maybe TRBD2 (7 bases). The J call may be wrong; the DNA end is better matched by TRBJ2-5. CDR3 size: 12 residues. In germline, CDR1 is SNHLY, CDR2 FYNNEI. The CDR3 region is CASRGGGETQYF. In DNA form, the CDR3 reads TGTGCCAGTAGAGGGGGAGGGGAGACCCAGTACTTC.

The chain combines TRBV11-2 with TRBJ2-7; D is unresolved. Trimming stripped 5 bases from V and 5 bases from J, with 10 bases between. CDR3 length: 12 residues. CDR1 is SGHAT and CDR2 is FQNNGV in the germline V gene. CDR3 DNA: TGTGCCAGCAGCCCTTCGAGGAACGAGCAGTACTTC. Translated, it gives CASSPSRNEQYF.

V usage is TRBV12-3 or TRBV12-4 and J usage is TRBJ2-1; TRBD2 aligns across 12 bases. The CDR3 is made up of 16 amino acids. V lost 2 bases and J lost 4; bases outside the gene matches: 3. CDR3 nucleotides: TGTGCCAGCAGTTTACCTAGCGGGGGGGTATACAATGAGCAGTTCTTC. Its translation: CASSLPSGGVYNEQFF.

Details on this clonotype: This is likely a read error, given that the CDR3 carries no conserved phenylalanine or tryptophan at its end. The gene calls are TRBV4-2 and TRBJ2-1; 9 bases are a match to TRBD2. The last part of the DNA fits TRBJ2-5 better; the J call may be wrong. Germline CDR1 reads LGHNA; CDR2 reads YNFKEQ. This CDR3 region has 14 residues. The CDR3 loop reads CASSRGLAWETQYL. In nucleotides, the CDR3 is TGTGCCAGCAGCCGGGGACTAGCATGGGAGACCCAGTACTTA.

The chain recombines TRBV20-1 with TRBJ2-1; D is unclear. Near its end, the DNA agrees better with TRBJ2-7, so the J call may be wrong. The CDR3 sequence is 11 residues long. Germline-derived CDR1 and CDR2 are DFQATT and SNEGSKA (reference sequence). The CDR3 DNA reads TGCAGTGCTACGGAGTCACGGGAGCAGTACTTC. This encodes CSATESREQYF.

Note on this clonotype: The missing conserved phenylalanine or tryptophan at the end of this CDR3 makes a read error likely. The DNA is left out, because the CDR3 cannot be placed on it with certainty; the CDR3 is given as TCRdb lists it. This chain links TRBV10-2 with TRBJ2-1; the table names TRBD1, a call not compared with the DNA. CDR1 WSHSY and CDR2 SAAADI come from the germline V gene. The CDR3 region is 16 residues in length, termini included. CDR3 loop: CASRGTAEGSPLHFGN.